Listed below are T cell receptor beta chains from one sample, sequenced in a study of shared clonotypes between healthy human individuals. The method was immunoSEQ multiplex PCR; TCRdb's version includes in-frame clones alone and lacks a portion of them. The sample records some 1,400,000 clones, around 97% being singletons. The sample was naive CD4+ T cells sorted from blood. Receptor source: a man aged 25-40 years in good health. The CDR3 runs from the conserved cysteine through the conserved F or W. Each record gives: clone size, V gene, D gene, J gene, CDR3 protein, CDR3 DNA. The D gene is left open where the match is weak. Rows give clone size only sometimes, using once, few, many, or a class for an expanded clone.

size: -; V: TRBV28; D: -; J: TRBJ2-3; CDR3: CASTSGGTRNTDTQYF; DNA: TGTGCCAGCACCTCAGGGGGGACTAGGAACACAGATACGCAGTATTTT
size: -; V: TRBV18; D: TRBD1; J: TRBJ2-5; CDR3: CASSPGTGQETQYF; DNA: TGTGCCAGCTCACCTGGGACAGGCCAAGAGACCCAGTACTTC
size: -; V: TRBV4-1; D: -; J: TRBJ2-1; CDR3: CASSQSGLPFF; DNA: TGCGCCAGCAGCCAATCAGGACTCCCGTTCTTC
size: -; V: TRBV4-1; D: -; J: TRBJ2-3; CDR3: CASSQDTGVRGTQYF; DNA: TGCGCCAGCAGCCAAGATACAGGTGTGAGGGGTACGCAGTATTTT
size: -; V: TRBV15; D: -; J: TRBJ2-1; CDR3: CATSRGLSSGRYNEQFF; DNA: TGTGCCACCAGCAGAGGATTGAGTAGCGGACGCTACAATGAGCAGTTCTTC
size: -; V: TRBV7-2; D: TRBD1; J: TRBJ1-1; CDR3: CASSPDPQGAAFF; DNA: TGTGCCAGCAGCCCAGACCCTCAGGGGGCTGCTTTCTTT
size: -; V: TRBV28; D: -; J: TRBJ2-3; CDR3: CASRGGGPGRDTQYF; DNA: TGTGCCAGCAGGGGCGGGGGCCCCGGCCGGGATACGCAGTATTTT
size: -; V: TRBV9; D: TRBD2; J: TRBJ2-7; CDR3: CASSVGKREPVYEQYF; DNA: TGTGCCAGCAGCGTAGGCAAGCGGGAGCCCGTCTACGAGCAGTACTTC
size: -; V: TRBV5-1; D: -; J: TRBJ2-7; CDR3: CASSLVGGSYEQYF; DNA: TGCGCCAGCAGCTTGGTAGGAGGATCGTACGAGCAGTACTTC
size: once; V: TRBV6-5; D: TRBD2; J: TRBJ2-3; CDR3: CASSYSSGLSTDTQYF; DNA: TGTGCCAGCAGTTACTCTAGCGGGCTGAGCACAGATACGCAGTATTTT
size: -; V: TRBV11-2; D: TRBD2; J: TRBJ2-5; CDR3: CASSPGLAGETQYF; DNA: TGTGCCAGCAGTCCAGGACTAGCGGGAGAGACCCAGTACTTC
size: -; V: TRBV5-3; D: -; J: TRBJ2-7; CDR3: CARMEVGVLSYEQYF; DNA: TGTGCCAGAATGGAAGTCGGGGTTTTATCCTACGAGCAGTACTTC
size: -; V: TRBV9; D: -; J: TRBJ2-5; CDR3: CASSPREGALQETQYF; DNA: TGTGCCAGCAGCCCCAGAGAAGGGGCTCTCCAAGAGACCCAGTACTTC
size: -; V: TRBV28; D: -; J: TRBJ2-7; CDR3: CASSLTTGRSSYEQYF; DNA: TGTGCCAGCAGTTTAACAACAGGGCGTAGCTCCTACGAGCAGTACTTC
size: -; V: TRBV4-1; D: -; J: TRBJ1-2; CDR3: CASSQQGTYGYTF; DNA: TGCGCCAGCAGCCAACAGGGAACCTATGGCTACACCTTC
size: -; V: TRBV10-3; D: -; J: TRBJ2-6; CDR3: CAITKGNGEGNGANVLTF; DNA: TGTGCCATCACCAAAGGAAACGGAGAAGGGAACGGGGCCAACGTCCTGACTTTC
size: -; V: TRBV10-3; D: -; J: TRBJ2-7; CDR3: CAISESPGLDEQYF; DNA: TGTGCCATCAGTGAGTCCCCAGGGTTGGACGAGCAGTACTTC
size: -; V: TRBV15; D: TRBD1; J: TRBJ1-2; CDR3: CATSRVGTGSTYGYTF; DNA: TGTGCCACCAGCAGAGTGGGGACAGGGTCAACCTATGGCTACACCTTC
size: -; V: TRBV28; D: -; J: TRBJ1-4; CDR3: CASSLAAGESGEKLFF; DNA: TGTGCCAGCAGTTTAGCGGCTGGGGAATCTGGAGAAAAACTGTTTTTT
size: -; V: TRBV18; D: -; J: TRBJ2-7; CDR3: CASSPSGPSYEQYF; DNA: TGTGCCAGCTCACCGTCCGGGCCGTCCTACGAGCAGTACTTC
size: once; V: TRBV4-2; D: TRBD2; J: TRBJ2-1; CDR3: CASSRVAGSSYNEQFF; DNA: TGTGCCAGCAGCCGCGTAGCGGGGAGCTCCTACAATGAGCAGTTCTTC
size: -; V: TRBV5-6; D: -; J: TRBJ1-2; CDR3: CASSFQDRINYGYTF; DNA: TGTGCCAGCAGCTTTCAAGACAGGATCAACTATGGCTACACCTTC
size: once; V: TRBV28; D: TRBD1; J: TRBJ1-1; CDR3: CASSFRQGAVNTEAFF; DNA: TGTGCCAGCAGTTTTAGACAGGGGGCAGTGAACACTGAAGCTTTCTTT
size: once; V: TRBV5-6; D: -; J: TRBJ1-1; CDR3: CASSRDVGRVGEAFF; DNA: TGTGCCAGCAGCCGAGATGTTGGACGGGTGGGTGAAGCTTTCTTT
size: -; V: TRBV27; D: TRBD2; J: TRBJ2-5; CDR3: CASSLRGLAGSQETQYF; DNA: TGTGCCAGCAGTCTACGTGGACTAGCGGGATCACAAGAGACCCAGTACTTC
size: -; V: TRBV9; D: -; J: TRBJ2-7; CDR3: CASSPRGGSYEQYF; DNA: TGTGCCAGCAGCCCCCGGGGCGGGTCCTACGAGCAGTACTTC
size: few; V: TRBV18; D: TRBD1; J: TRBJ2-7; CDR3: CASSLTGGGYYEQYF; DNA: TGTGCCAGCTCCCTCACAGGGGGAGGTTACTACGAGCAGTACTTC
size: -; V: TRBV18; D: TRBD1; J: TRBJ1-3; CDR3: CASSPRDSLRNTIYF; DNA: TGTGCCAGCTCACCACGGGACAGCCTCCGAAACACCATATATTTT
size: once; V: TRBV6-5; D: -; J: TRBJ1-1; CDR3: CASSSPRKGRNTEAFF; DNA: TGTGCCAGCAGTTCGCCCAGGAAGGGAAGGAACACTGAAGCTTTCTTT
size: -; V: TRBV28; D: -; J: TRBJ1-2; CDR3: CASSLPGLTNYGYTF; DNA: TGTGCCAGCAGTTTACCCGGACTGACGAACTATGGCTACACCTTC
size: -; V: TRBV25-1; D: -; J: TRBJ2-7; CDR3: CASSVTGYEQYF; DNA: TGTGCCAGCAGTGTGACGGGCTACGAGCAGTACTTC
size: -; V: TRBV27; D: -; J: TRBJ2-1; CDR3: CASSLSVRNEQFF; DNA: TGTGCCAGCAGTTTATCTGTGAGGAATGAGCAGTTCTTC
size: once; V: TRBV5-1; D: -; J: TRBJ2-7; CDR3: CASSREIGSHEQYF; DNA: TGCGCCAGCAGCCGGGAGATAGGTTCCCACGAGCAGTACTTC
size: once; V: TRBV18; D: TRBD2; J: TRBJ2-1; CDR3: CASSPPMRLAVNNEQFF; DNA: TGTGCCAGCTCACCACCGATGAGACTAGCGGTTAACAATGAGCAGTTCTTC
size: -; V: TRBV9; D: -; J: TRBJ1-3; CDR3: CASSVTGGNTIYF; DNA: TGTGCCAGCAGCGTGACAGGAGGAAACACCATATATTTT
size: -; V: TRBV27; D: -; J: TRBJ2-1; CDR3: CASSKGGPPYNEQFF; DNA: TGTGCCAGCAGTAAGGGGGGCCCTCCTTACAATGAGCAGTTCTTC
size: -; V: TRBV28; D: -; J: TRBJ1-5; CDR3: CASSLRGQSNQPQHF; DNA: TGTGCCAGCAGTTTAAGAGGGCAGAGCAATCAGCCCCAGCATTTT
size: -; V: TRBV5-1; D: TRBD1; J: TRBJ2-4; CDR3: CASSLRRQGAGNIQYF; DNA: TGCGCCAGCAGCTTGCGAAGACAGGGGGCCGGAAACATTCAGTACTTC
size: -; V: TRBV7-9; D: -; J: TRBJ2-3; CDR3: CASSSGTTSTDTQYF; DNA: TGTGCCAGCAGCTCCGGGACAACTAGCACAGATACGCAGTATTTT
size: -; V: TRBV11-2; D: -; J: TRBJ2-3; CDR3: CASSNTGFADTQYF; DNA: TGTGCCAGCAGTAACACAGGGTTCGCAGATACGCAGTATTTT
size: -; V: TRBV29-1; D: TRBD2; J: TRBJ2-3; CDR3: CSVGGVAGGNTDTQYF; DNA: TGCAGCGTTGGGGGAGTAGCGGGAGGGAACACAGATACGCAGTATTTT
size: -; V: TRBV5-1; D: TRBD1; J: TRBJ1-2; CDR3: CASSLVPGQYGYTF; DNA: TGCGCCAGCAGCTTGGTGCCGGGACAGTATGGCTACACCTTC
size: -; V: TRBV19; D: -; J: TRBJ2-7; CDR3: CASTPPGPTYEQYF; DNA: TGTGCCAGTACCCCTCCAGGGCCGACATACGAGCAGTACTTC